A selection of T cell receptor beta chains follows, all from one sample in a study of control samples from healthy donors and cancer patients. Profiled with immunoSEQ multiplex PCR; TCRdb holds only in-frame clones, not every one. This sample has approximately 110,000 clones, with 91% found just once. Input material: blood. The source is a young woman in good health. Both conserved end residues are part of each CDR3. A D gene is named only where the DNA matches it firmly. Size tells how often a clone was seen (once, few, many) or the class of an expanded clone, and some rows leave it out.

J gene | clone size | V gene | D gene | CDR3 DNA | CDR3 protein
TRBJ1-1 | - | TRBV10-3 | - | TGTGCCATCCGGGTCGGGATGAACACTGAAGCTTTCTTT | CAIRVGMNTEAFF
TRBJ1-2 | - | TRBV12-3/TRBV12-4 | - | TGTGCCAGCAGTTTCCGGTGGGGAGGCTACACCTTC | CASSFRWGGYTF
TRBJ2-7 | - | TRBV20-1 | - | TGCAGTGCTGGAACAATGGACGAGCAGTACTTC | CSAGTMDEQYF
TRBJ2-1 | - | TRBV18 | TRBD1 | TGTGCCAGCTCCCGAAACAGGGGATCCTCCTACAATGAGCAGTTCTTC | CASSRNRGSSYNEQFF
TRBJ2-1 | - | TRBV24-1 | TRBD2 | TGTGCCACCAGTGATTCCCGGTTGAGGGGGACTAGCGGGGGGAGCTCCTACAATGAGCAGTTCTTC | CATSDSRLRGTSGGSSYNEQFF
TRBJ2-1 | - | TRBV27 | - | TGTGCCAGCAGTCCCTACGAGGGGGACCCCTACAATGAGCAGTTCTTC | CASSPYEGDPYNEQFF
TRBJ1-4 | - | TRBV4-3 | - | TGCGCCAGCAGCCAAGTGGGTTTAAGTGAAAAACTGTTTTTT | CASSQVGLSEKLFF
TRBJ1-1 | - | TRBV2 | TRBD1 | TGTGCCGCATGGGACAGGCTAGACACTGAAGCTTTCTTT | CAAWDRLDTEAFF
TRBJ1-1 | once | TRBV18 | TRBD1 | TGTGCCAGCTCCCCCGGACAGGGAGCCCCTGAAGCTTTCTTT | CASSPGQGAPEAFF
TRBJ1-1 | few | TRBV30 | TRBD1 | TGTGCCTGGACACAGGGGTTCAATTCGGCTTTCTTT | CAWTQGFNSAFF
TRBJ1-6 | few | TRBV27 | TRBD1 | TGTGCCAGCTGCCCAGGACAGGGTTCACCCCTCCACTTT | CASCPGQGSPLHF
TRBJ2-5 | - | TRBV7-2 | - | TGTGCCAGCAGCTTCCTTCGGGACCGGGAGACCCAGTACTTC | CASSFLRDRETQYF
TRBJ1-5 | - | TRBV28 | - | TGTGCCAGCAGTTTCCCAGATAGCAATCAGCCCCAGCATTTT | CASSFPDSNQPQHF
TRBJ1-1 | - | TRBV5-1 | - | TGCGCCAGCAGCTTCGGCGGGACCGACAGAGAGAGAGCTTTCTTT | CASSFGGTDRERAFF
TRBJ1-5 | - | TRBV6-4 | - | TGTGCAGGGTTACCCACCGGGCCTTTT | CAGLPTGPF
TRBJ2-3 | - | TRBV7-3 | - | TGTGCCAGCAGCTTACAGGGTGGGGGCACAGATACGCAGTATTTT | CASSLQGGGTDTQYF
TRBJ1-2 | - | TRBV6-5 | TRBD1 | TGTGCCAGCAGTTACGGGACAGGGGAATACACCTTC | CASSYGTGEYTF
TRBJ2-3 | - | TRBV21-1 | - | TGTGCCAGCAGCACGGGTCCTGGATGGGGACTTGAGGTGCGACTTGGGACGGCGGATACGCAGTATTTT | CASSTGPGWGLEVRLGTADTQYF
TRBJ1-1 | - | TRBV28 | TRBD1 | TGTGCCAGCAGTTTAGGACTGACGGACAGGGGGGTTGTGGGGACTGAAGCTTTCTTT | CASSLGLTDRGVVGTEAFF
TRBJ2-7 | - | TRBV11-1 | TRBD1 | TGTGCCAGCAGCCGTACTCGGGACAGGCCCTACGAGCAGTACTTC | CASSRTRDRPYEQYF
TRBJ2-7 | - | TRBV5-4 | - | TGTGCCAGCAGCAAAAAGAACAGGGAGTACGAGCAGTACTTC | CASSKKNREYEQYF
TRBJ2-5 | - | TRBV7-6 | - | TGTGCCAGCAGCTTAAGGGCTCGGCGGGAAGAGACCCAGTACTTC | CASSLRARREETQYF
TRBJ2-3 | - | TRBV5-6 | - | TGTGCCAGCAGCTTGGACGAGCGGGGCACAGATACGCAGTATTTT | CASSLDERGTDTQYF
TRBJ1-5 | - | TRBV18 | - | TGTGCCAGCTCACCCGTAGGTGAGCCCCAGCATTTT | CASSPVGEPQHF
TRBJ2-7 | few | TRBV5-6 | TRBD2 | TGTGCCAGCAGCGGCGGAACTAGCGGGATATACGAGCAGTACTTC | CASSGGTSGIYEQYF
TRBJ2-5 | - | TRBV6-2/TRBV6-3 | - | TGTGCCAGCAGTTACTCGTTGGAATACCAAGAGACCCAGTACTTC | CASSYSLEYQETQYF
TRBJ1-1 | - | TRBV7-9 | - | TGTGCCAGCAGCTCCGGACAGATGAACACTGAAGCTTTCTTT | CASSSGQMNTEAFF
TRBJ1-1 | - | TRBV27 | - | TGTGCCAGCAGACGTCAGGGGAACACTGAAGCTTTCTTT | CASRRQGNTEAFF
TRBJ1-1 | - | TRBV6-1 | - | TGTGCCAGCAGTGAACGGATAGGGAACACTGAAGCTTTCTTT | CASSERIGNTEAFF
TRBJ2-1 | once | TRBV15 | TRBD2 | TGTGCCACTATGGGGACTAGCGGGATTGAGCAGTTCTTC | CATMGTSGIEQFF
TRBJ2-1 | once | TRBV14 | - | TGTGCCAGCAGCCGCAATCCAAGTGATGAGCAGTTCTTC | CASSRNPSDEQFF
TRBJ2-3 | - | TRBV19 | - | TGTGCCAGTAGCCCGGGACGCACAGATACGCAGTATTTT | CASSPGRTDTQYF
TRBJ2-1 | - | TRBV7-9 | - | TGTGCCAGCAGCTCGGGGTTGATAAGCGGGTCGAGCTCCTACAATGAGCAGTTCTTC | CASSSGLISGSSSYNEQFF
TRBJ1-1 | - | TRBV5-6 | - | TGTGCCAGCAGCCCCGAGGGGGTGAACACTGAAGCTTTCTTT | CASSPEGVNTEAFF
TRBJ1-1 | - | TRBV5-4 | TRBD1 | TGTGCCAGCAGCCCGGGGACAGCGAACACTGAAGCTTTCTTT | CASSPGTANTEAFF
TRBJ1-1 | - | TRBV2 | - | TGTGCCAGCAGACAGGGTAGGATTGAAGCTTTCTTT | CASRQGRIEAFF
TRBJ2-7 | - | TRBV6-2/TRBV6-3 | - | TGTGCCAGCAGTTACAATCTGGGACGCGAGCAGTACTTC | CASSYNLGREQYF
TRBJ1-1 | - | TRBV28 | - | TGTGCCAGCAGTTTAGTACTGGGAGGTGGAGCTTTCTTT | CASSLVLGGGAFF
TRBJ2-4 | - | TRBV30 | - | TGTGCCTGGACCTCAGGCTGGGCAGCACCAAACATTCAGTACTTC | CAWTSGWAAPNIQYF
TRBJ1-5 | - | TRBV19 | TRBD1 | TGTGCCAGCACCCAGGGGGAACATAGCAATCAGCCCCAGCATTTT | CASTQGEHSNQPQHF
TRBJ1-6 | - | TRBV5-6 | - | TGTGCCAGCAGCCCTCTAGGTACCTATAATTCACCCCTCCACTTT | CASSPLGTYNSPLHF
TRBJ1-1 | - | TRBV28 | TRBD1 | TGTGCCAGCAGTCCCCGAACAGGGGGGAACACTGAAGCTTTCTTT | CASSPRTGGNTEAFF
TRBJ2-5 | - | TRBV28 | TRBD2 | TGTGCCAGCAGTTGGGATCCTGGACTAGCGGGAGACCGACGAGAGACCCAGTACTTC | CASSWDPGLAGDRRETQYF
TRBJ2-5 | - | TRBV4-3 | - | TGCGCCAGCAGCCAAATTGGTCCCGAGGGAGAGAAAGAGACCCAGTACTTC | CASSQIGPEGEKETQYF
TRBJ2-3 | - | TRBV12-5 | TRBD2 | TGTGCTAGTGGTTTACTAGCGGGGGGGCAGGGAGATACGCAGTATTTT | CASGLLAGGQGDTQYF
TRBJ2-7 | - | TRBV10-3 | - | TGTGCCATAGGACAGACCTACGAGCAGTACTTC | CAIGQTYEQYF
TRBJ2-7 | - | TRBV7-9 | TRBD1 | TGTGCCAGCAGCCTCACGACCGGGACAGAAATTCAGCAGTACTTC | CASSLTTGTEIQQYF
TRBJ2-6 | - | TRBV21-1 | - | TGTGCCAGGAACAAGGACCCCCTCTCTGGGGCCAACGTCCTGACTTTC | CARNKDPLSGANVLTF
TRBJ2-3 | - | TRBV28 | - | TGTGCCAGCAGTTTTTGGAGGGACGGAAACTCCACAGATACGCAGTATTTT | CASSFWRDGNSTDTQYF
TRBJ2-2 | - | TRBV5-1 | TRBD1 | TGCGCCAGCAGCTCTGGGACAGGGGGATTGAACACCGGGGAGCTGTTTTTT | CASSSGTGGLNTGELFF
TRBJ1-5 | - | TRBV18 | - | TGTGCCAGCTCACAACAGGATAGCAATCAGCCCCAGCATTTT | CASSQQDSNQPQHF
TRBJ1-6 | - | TRBV18 | - | TGTGCCAGCTCACCAGTATCCGGCGGCAGGGAGCTTTCACCCCTCCACTTT | CASSPVSGGRELSPLHF
TRBJ1-1 | once | TRBV14 | - | TGTGCCAGCAGCCTCTGGGGCCGTGAAGCTTTCTTT | CASSLWGREAFF
TRBJ2-7 | - | TRBV6-2/TRBV6-3 | TRBD1 | TGTGCCAGCAGTTACTGGACAGGGGTGGGCGAGCAGTACTTC | CASSYWTGVGEQYF
TRBJ2-3 | - | TRBV7-9 | - | TGTGCCAGCAGCTCCACAGATACGCAGTATTTT | CASSSTDTQYF
TRBJ2-1 | - | TRBV2 | - | TGTGCCAGCTACGACAGGCGACTATACAATGAGCAGTTCTTC | CASYDRRLYNEQFF
TRBJ2-1 | - | TRBV28 | - | TGTGCCAGCAGTCCCACGACAGCATACGACAATGAGCAGTTCTTC | CASSPTTAYDNEQFF
TRBJ2-1 | - | TRBV5-4 | TRBD1 | TGTGCCAGCAGCGATGAAGTGGTACAGGGGATAGGCAATGAGCAGTTCTTC | CASSDEVVQGIGNEQFF
TRBJ2-3 | - | TRBV6-5 | TRBD2 | TGTGCCAGCAGCCTAGCGGGACACACAGATACGCAGTATTTT | CASSLAGHTDTQYF